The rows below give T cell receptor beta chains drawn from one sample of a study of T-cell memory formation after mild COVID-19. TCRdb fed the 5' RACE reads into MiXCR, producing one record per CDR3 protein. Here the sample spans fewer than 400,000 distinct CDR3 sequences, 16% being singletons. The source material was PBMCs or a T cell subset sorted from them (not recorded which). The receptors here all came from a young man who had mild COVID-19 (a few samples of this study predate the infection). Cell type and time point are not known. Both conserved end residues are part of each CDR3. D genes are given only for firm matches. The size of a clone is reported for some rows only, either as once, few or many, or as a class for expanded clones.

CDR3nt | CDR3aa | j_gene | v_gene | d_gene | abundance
TGTGCCAGCAGTTTTGGACAGCTCCATAGCTCCTACAATGAGCAGTTCTTC | CASSFGQLHSSYNEQFF | TRBJ2-1 | TRBV12-3/TRBV12-4 | NA | NA
TGCGCCAGCCTAAAAGGGCCGGGAGAGACCCAGTACTTC | CASLKGPGETQYF | TRBJ2-5 | TRBV5-1 | NA | few
TGCAGTGCTAACGCGGGGGGAAACAATGAGCAGTTCTTC | CSANAGGNNEQFF | TRBJ2-1 | TRBV20-1 | TRBD2 | NA
TGTGCCAGTAGTATTATAGGGATTCCTTCACCCCTCCACTTT | CASSIIGIPSPLHF | TRBJ1-6 | TRBV19 | NA | NA
TGTGCCAGCAGTACTAGCGGGCAAATTCAGTACTTC | CASSTSGQIQYF | TRBJ2-4 | TRBV12-3/TRBV12-4 | TRBD2 | few
TGTGCCAGCAGTCGACCCAGGGACTCCCCAGAAAGGAGGACTTCCGATACGCAGTATTTT | CASSRPRDSPERRTSDTQYF | TRBJ2-3 | TRBV7-6 | NA | few
TGTGCCAGCAGCGAACAAAACACCGGGGAGCTGTTTTTT | CASSEQNTGELFF | TRBJ2-2 | TRBV11-2 | NA | few
TGTGCCAGCAGCCCCGGGACAGGGGTAGGCTACACCTTC | CASSPGTGVGYTF | TRBJ1-2 | TRBV7-9 | TRBD1 | NA
TGTGCCAGCAGCCAAGATGGGACGGGGGATGGCTATGGCTACACCTTC | CASSQDGTGDGYGYTF | TRBJ1-2 | TRBV4-2 | NA | few
TGTGCCAGCGTCCCCGGGAGCACAGATACGCAGTATTTT | CASVPGSTDTQYF | TRBJ2-3 | TRBV2 | NA | NA
TGTGCCAGCAGCGTAGAGCCCGCCGGGGCGGGTGAGCAGTTCTTC | CASSVEPAGAGEQFF | TRBJ2-1 | TRBV9 | NA | few
TGCGCCAGCAGCCAGGGTGGGGTTGGGCAGTATTTT | CASSQGGVGQYF | TRBJ2-3 | TRBV5-1 | NA | NA
TGTGCCAGTAGCGGGCTATTCGCGGTGTCCAGCAATCAGCCCCAGCATTTT | CASSGLFAVSSNQPQHF | TRBJ1-5 | TRBV19 | NA | few
TGTGCCAGCGATCCCATGGATCCCGCCGTGAACTACGAGCAGTACTTC | CASDPMDPAVNYEQYF | TRBJ2-7 | TRBV2 | NA | NA
TGTGCCAGCAGCTTATCAGGGGGGTCGAACGAAAAACTGTTTTTT | CASSLSGGSNEKLFF | TRBJ1-4 | TRBV9 | TRBD1 | few
TGTGCCTGGTCTAACCGACAGGGTGGCTCACCCCTCCACTTT | CAWSNRQGGSPLHF | TRBJ1-6 | TRBV30 | TRBD1 | NA
TGTGCCAGCAGCTCCTACAGGGGACGCGATATCTACGAGCAGTACTTC | CASSSYRGRDIYEQYF | TRBJ2-7 | TRBV7-9 | TRBD1 | few
TGTGCCAGCATTCCAGGGGGATCTGACACTGAAGCTTTCTTT | CASIPGGSDTEAFF | TRBJ1-1 | TRBV28 | TRBD1 | NA
TGTGCCACCAGTGACCCCGGGACTGCGGGGGAGCTGTTTTTT | CATSDPGTAGELFF | TRBJ2-2 | TRBV24-1 | NA | few
TGTGCCAGCAGCTTAGATCTTGGCTACGAGCAGTACTTC | CASSLDLGYEQYF | TRBJ2-7 | TRBV7-8 | NA | NA
TGTGCCAGCAGTTTGGGCGGGGTCGAGGCCCAGCATTTT | CASSLGGVEAQHF | TRBJ1-5 | TRBV12-3/TRBV12-4 | NA | many
TGTGCCAGCAGTCCACAGATGGGGAGCAATCAGCCCCAGCATTTT | CASSPQMGSNQPQHF | TRBJ1-5 | TRBV12-3/TRBV12-4 | NA | NA
TGCGCCAGCAGCTCAACAGGGGGCACCCAAGAGACCCAGTACTTC | CASSSTGGTQETQYF | TRBJ2-5 | TRBV5-1 | TRBD1 | NA
TGTGCCAGCAGTTTAAAGGAGCTTGGATCCTACGAGCAGTACTTC | CASSLKELGSYEQYF | TRBJ2-7 | TRBV27 | NA | few
TGTGCCAGTAGTATTCTGGGCTCTCAGCCCCAGCATTTT | CASSILGSQPQHF | TRBJ1-5 | TRBV19 | NA | NA
TGTGCCTGGAGGGCCGGGGGGACCAAAGAGACCCAGTACTTC | CAWRAGGTKETQYF | TRBJ2-5 | TRBV30 | TRBD2 | few
TGTGCCAGCAGCCAAGGGATGCGTGAAGCTTTCTTT | CASSQGMREAFF | TRBJ1-1 | TRBV3-1 | NA | few
TGTGCCAGCAGCGGACGGACCTGGGATACGCAGTATTTT | CASSGRTWDTQYF | TRBJ2-3 | TRBV7-8 | NA | few